This TCR beta chain was recorded in a study of identical twins. Study results and caveats: There was an excess of low generation probability in the out-of-frame alpha sequences that twins shared. Part of the zero-insertion signal could reflect confounding by invariant MAIT and iNKT cells.

V gave up 1 base and J gave up 0 bases, with 15 bases separating them. The CDR3 has 17 amino acids. From germline, CDR1 is SGHTA and CDR2 FQGNSA. TCRdb re-called the 5' RACE reads through MiXCR, storing one row per CDR3 protein. This table holds some 300,000 distinct CDR3 sequences, roughly an eighth found once. Notes on this clonotype: What it recognizes is unknown.

The sample also formed part of further work on yellow fever vaccine responses in identical twins.

The chain couples TRBV7-2 to TRBJ1-1; D is uncertain. This receptor was obtained from a woman aged 18 to 35 in good health. Sequencing was performed on CD8+ T cells sorted from blood. Here the CDR3 DNA reads TGTGCCAGCAGCTTAGTATCCCCTTCCGGGGTGAACACTGAAGCTTTCTTT. Translating gives CASSLVSPSGVNTEAFF. The full variable domain, completed using reference TRBV7-2 and TRBJ1-1, is GAGVSQSPSNKVTEKGKDVELRCDPISGHTALYWYRQSLGQGLEFLIYFQGNSAPDKSGLPSDRFSAERTGGSVSTLTIQRTQQEDSAVYLCASSLVSPSGVNTEAFFGQGTRLTVV.